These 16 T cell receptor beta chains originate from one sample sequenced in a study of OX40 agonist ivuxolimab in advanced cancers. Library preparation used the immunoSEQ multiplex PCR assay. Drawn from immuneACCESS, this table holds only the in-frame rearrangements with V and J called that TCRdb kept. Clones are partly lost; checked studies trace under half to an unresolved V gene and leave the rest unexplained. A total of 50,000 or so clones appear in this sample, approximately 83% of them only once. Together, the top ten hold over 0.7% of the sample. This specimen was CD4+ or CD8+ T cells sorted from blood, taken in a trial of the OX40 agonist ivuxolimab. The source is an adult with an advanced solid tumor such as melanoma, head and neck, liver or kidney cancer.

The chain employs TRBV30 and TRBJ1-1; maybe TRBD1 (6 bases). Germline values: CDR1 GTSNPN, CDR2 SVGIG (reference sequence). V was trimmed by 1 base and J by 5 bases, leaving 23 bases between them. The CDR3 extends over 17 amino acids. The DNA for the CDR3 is TGTGCCTGGAGTGCCGACTACAGGACAGTTTTGATGACTGAAGCTTTCTTT. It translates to CAWSADYRTVLMTEAFF.

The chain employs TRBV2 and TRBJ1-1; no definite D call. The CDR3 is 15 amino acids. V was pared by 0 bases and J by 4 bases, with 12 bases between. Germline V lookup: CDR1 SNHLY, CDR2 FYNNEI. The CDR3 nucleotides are TGTGCCAGCAGTGAAGCAAAGGGTTGGATCACTGAAGCTTTCTTT. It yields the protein CASSEAKGWITEAFF.

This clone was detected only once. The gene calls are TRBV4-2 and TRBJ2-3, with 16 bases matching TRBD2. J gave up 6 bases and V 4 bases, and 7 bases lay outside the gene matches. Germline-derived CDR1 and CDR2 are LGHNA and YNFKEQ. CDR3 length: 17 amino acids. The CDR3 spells CASSLGQGLAGGDTQYF. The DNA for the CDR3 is TGTGCCAGCAGCCTGGGACAGGGACTAGCGGGGGGGGATACGCAGTATTTT.

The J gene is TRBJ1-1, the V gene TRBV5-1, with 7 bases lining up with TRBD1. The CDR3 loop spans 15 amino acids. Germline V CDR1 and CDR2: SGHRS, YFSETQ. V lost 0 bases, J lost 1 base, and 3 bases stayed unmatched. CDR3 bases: TGCGCCAGCAGCTTGGAACCAGGGGGGAACACTGAAGCTTTCTTT. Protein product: CASSLEPGGNTEAFF.

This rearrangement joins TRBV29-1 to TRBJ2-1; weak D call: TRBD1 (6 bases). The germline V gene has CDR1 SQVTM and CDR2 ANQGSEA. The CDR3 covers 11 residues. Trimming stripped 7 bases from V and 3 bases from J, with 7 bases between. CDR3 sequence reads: CSGDNYNEQFF. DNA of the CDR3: TGCAGCGGGGACAACTACAATGAGCAGTTCTTC.

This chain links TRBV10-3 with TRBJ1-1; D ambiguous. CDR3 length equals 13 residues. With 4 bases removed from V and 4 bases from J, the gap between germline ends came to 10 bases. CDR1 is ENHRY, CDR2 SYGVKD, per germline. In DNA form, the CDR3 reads TGTGCCATCAGTGTCCCTACCTCCACTGAAGCTTTCTTT. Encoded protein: CAISVPTSTEAFF.

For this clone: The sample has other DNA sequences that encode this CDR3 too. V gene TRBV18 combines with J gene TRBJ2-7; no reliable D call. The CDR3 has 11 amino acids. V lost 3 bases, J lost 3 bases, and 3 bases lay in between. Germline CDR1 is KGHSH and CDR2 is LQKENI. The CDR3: CASSPGYEQYF. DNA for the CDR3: TGTGCCAGCTCACCGGGCTACGAGCAGTACTTC. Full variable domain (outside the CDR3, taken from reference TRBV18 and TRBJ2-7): NAGVMQNPRHLVRRRGQEARLRCSPMKGHSHVYWYRQLPEEGLKFMVYLQKENIIDESGMPKERFSAEFPKEGPSILRIQQVVRGDSAAYFCASSPGYEQYFGPGTRLTVT.

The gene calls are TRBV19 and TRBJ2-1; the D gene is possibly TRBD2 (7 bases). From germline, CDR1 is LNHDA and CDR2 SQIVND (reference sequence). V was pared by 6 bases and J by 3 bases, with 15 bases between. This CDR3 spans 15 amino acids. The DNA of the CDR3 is TGTGCCAGTAGGGCGGGGGCACCTGGCTACAATGAGCAGTTCTTC. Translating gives CASRAGAPGYNEQFF.

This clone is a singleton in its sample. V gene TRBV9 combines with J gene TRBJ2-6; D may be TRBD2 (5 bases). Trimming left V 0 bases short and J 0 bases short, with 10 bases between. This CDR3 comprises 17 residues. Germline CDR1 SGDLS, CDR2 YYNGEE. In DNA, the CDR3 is TGTGCCAGCAGCGTAGATTTAGCGAGCTCTGGGGCCAACGTCCTGACTTTC. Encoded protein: CASSVDLASSGANVLTF.

The chain's CDR3 is CASSLRAQETQYF. CDR3 sequence (DNA): TGTGCCAGCAGCCTCCGGGCCCAAGAGACCCAGTACTTC. This sequence joins TRBV5-6 and TRBJ2-5; D unresolved. The CDR3 is 13 amino acids. CDR1 is SGHDT and CDR2 is YYEEEE in the germline V gene. V gave up 4 bases and J gave up 1 base, with 8 bases separating them. The full variable domain, rest sourced from reference TRBV5-6 and TRBJ2-5, is DAGVTQSPTHLIKTRGQQVTLRCSPKSGHDTVSWYQQALGQGPQFIFQYYEEEERQRGNFPDRFSGHQFPNYSSELNVNALLLGDSALYLCASSLRAQETQYFGPGTRLLVL.

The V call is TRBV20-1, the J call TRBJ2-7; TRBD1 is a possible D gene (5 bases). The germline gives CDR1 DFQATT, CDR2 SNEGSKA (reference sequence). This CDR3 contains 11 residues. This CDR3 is CSPKGTYEQYF. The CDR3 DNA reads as TGCAGCCCTAAGGGGACCTACGAGCAGTACTTC.

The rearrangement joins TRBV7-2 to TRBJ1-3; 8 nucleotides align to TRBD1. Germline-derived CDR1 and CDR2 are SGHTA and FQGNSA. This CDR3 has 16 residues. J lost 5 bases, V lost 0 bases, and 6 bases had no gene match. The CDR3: CASSLAKTGVRNTIYF. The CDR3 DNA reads TGTGCCAGCAGCTTAGCGAAGACAGGGGTTCGAAACACCATATATTTT.

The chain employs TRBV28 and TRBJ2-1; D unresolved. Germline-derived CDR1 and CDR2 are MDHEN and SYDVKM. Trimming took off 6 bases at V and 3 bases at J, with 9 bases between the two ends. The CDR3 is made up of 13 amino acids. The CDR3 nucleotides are TGTGCCAGCAGATCTCGGGTCTACAATGAGCAGTTCTTC. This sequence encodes CASRSRVYNEQFF.

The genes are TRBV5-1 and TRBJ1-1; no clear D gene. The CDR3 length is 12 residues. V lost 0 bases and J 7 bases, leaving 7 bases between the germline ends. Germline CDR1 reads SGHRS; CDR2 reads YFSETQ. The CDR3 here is CASSLEGIEAFF. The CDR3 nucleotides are TGCGCCAGCAGCTTGGAGGGCATTGAAGCTTTCTTT.

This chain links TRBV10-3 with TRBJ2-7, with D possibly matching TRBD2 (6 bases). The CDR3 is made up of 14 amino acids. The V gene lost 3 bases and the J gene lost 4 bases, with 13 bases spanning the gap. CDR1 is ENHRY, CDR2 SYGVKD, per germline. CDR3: CAISERAEGYEQYF. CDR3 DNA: TGTGCCATCAGTGAACGGGCGGAGGGGTACGAGCAGTACTTC.

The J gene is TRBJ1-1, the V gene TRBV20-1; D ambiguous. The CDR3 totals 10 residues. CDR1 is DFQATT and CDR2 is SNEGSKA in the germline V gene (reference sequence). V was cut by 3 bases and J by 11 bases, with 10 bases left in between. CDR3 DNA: TGCAGTGCTAGCTATCTACGGGCTTTCTTT. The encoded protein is CSASYLRAFF.